This entry is about one T cell receptor beta chain. Its specificity is not known. Germline CDR1 and CDR2: MNHEY and SVGAGI. The CDR3 covers 15 residues. V lost 0 bases, J lost 2 bases, and 2 bases stayed unmatched. This sample is part of a study of shared clonotypes between healthy human individuals. About the research overall: Ranging from 18 to 49 in age, donors were two women and a few men. Study-wide points: It was only blood that was sampled, and tissue repertoires likely differ. Lower generation probabilities were found for non-shared clonotypes than for those shared by all four donors.

Each subset's genomic DNA was split evenly across several immunoSEQ plates. Assay used: immunoSEQ multiplex PCR; TCRdb lists only in-frame clones, some missing. The sample yields 850,000 to 1,100,000 clones, 77% seen once. The specimen was memory CD4+ T cells from PBMCs. The subset: CD45RA-negative fraction. The rearrangement links TRBV6-5 to TRBJ2-7; 9 bases align to TRBD2. The clonotype comes from a man aged 18 to 29 in good health. Some clones in this sample may be carry-over from other donors' samples. This CDR3 reads CASSYSASGTYEQYF. In DNA form, the CDR3 reads TGTGCCAGCAGTTACTCGGCTAGCGGGACCTACGAGCAGTACTTC.